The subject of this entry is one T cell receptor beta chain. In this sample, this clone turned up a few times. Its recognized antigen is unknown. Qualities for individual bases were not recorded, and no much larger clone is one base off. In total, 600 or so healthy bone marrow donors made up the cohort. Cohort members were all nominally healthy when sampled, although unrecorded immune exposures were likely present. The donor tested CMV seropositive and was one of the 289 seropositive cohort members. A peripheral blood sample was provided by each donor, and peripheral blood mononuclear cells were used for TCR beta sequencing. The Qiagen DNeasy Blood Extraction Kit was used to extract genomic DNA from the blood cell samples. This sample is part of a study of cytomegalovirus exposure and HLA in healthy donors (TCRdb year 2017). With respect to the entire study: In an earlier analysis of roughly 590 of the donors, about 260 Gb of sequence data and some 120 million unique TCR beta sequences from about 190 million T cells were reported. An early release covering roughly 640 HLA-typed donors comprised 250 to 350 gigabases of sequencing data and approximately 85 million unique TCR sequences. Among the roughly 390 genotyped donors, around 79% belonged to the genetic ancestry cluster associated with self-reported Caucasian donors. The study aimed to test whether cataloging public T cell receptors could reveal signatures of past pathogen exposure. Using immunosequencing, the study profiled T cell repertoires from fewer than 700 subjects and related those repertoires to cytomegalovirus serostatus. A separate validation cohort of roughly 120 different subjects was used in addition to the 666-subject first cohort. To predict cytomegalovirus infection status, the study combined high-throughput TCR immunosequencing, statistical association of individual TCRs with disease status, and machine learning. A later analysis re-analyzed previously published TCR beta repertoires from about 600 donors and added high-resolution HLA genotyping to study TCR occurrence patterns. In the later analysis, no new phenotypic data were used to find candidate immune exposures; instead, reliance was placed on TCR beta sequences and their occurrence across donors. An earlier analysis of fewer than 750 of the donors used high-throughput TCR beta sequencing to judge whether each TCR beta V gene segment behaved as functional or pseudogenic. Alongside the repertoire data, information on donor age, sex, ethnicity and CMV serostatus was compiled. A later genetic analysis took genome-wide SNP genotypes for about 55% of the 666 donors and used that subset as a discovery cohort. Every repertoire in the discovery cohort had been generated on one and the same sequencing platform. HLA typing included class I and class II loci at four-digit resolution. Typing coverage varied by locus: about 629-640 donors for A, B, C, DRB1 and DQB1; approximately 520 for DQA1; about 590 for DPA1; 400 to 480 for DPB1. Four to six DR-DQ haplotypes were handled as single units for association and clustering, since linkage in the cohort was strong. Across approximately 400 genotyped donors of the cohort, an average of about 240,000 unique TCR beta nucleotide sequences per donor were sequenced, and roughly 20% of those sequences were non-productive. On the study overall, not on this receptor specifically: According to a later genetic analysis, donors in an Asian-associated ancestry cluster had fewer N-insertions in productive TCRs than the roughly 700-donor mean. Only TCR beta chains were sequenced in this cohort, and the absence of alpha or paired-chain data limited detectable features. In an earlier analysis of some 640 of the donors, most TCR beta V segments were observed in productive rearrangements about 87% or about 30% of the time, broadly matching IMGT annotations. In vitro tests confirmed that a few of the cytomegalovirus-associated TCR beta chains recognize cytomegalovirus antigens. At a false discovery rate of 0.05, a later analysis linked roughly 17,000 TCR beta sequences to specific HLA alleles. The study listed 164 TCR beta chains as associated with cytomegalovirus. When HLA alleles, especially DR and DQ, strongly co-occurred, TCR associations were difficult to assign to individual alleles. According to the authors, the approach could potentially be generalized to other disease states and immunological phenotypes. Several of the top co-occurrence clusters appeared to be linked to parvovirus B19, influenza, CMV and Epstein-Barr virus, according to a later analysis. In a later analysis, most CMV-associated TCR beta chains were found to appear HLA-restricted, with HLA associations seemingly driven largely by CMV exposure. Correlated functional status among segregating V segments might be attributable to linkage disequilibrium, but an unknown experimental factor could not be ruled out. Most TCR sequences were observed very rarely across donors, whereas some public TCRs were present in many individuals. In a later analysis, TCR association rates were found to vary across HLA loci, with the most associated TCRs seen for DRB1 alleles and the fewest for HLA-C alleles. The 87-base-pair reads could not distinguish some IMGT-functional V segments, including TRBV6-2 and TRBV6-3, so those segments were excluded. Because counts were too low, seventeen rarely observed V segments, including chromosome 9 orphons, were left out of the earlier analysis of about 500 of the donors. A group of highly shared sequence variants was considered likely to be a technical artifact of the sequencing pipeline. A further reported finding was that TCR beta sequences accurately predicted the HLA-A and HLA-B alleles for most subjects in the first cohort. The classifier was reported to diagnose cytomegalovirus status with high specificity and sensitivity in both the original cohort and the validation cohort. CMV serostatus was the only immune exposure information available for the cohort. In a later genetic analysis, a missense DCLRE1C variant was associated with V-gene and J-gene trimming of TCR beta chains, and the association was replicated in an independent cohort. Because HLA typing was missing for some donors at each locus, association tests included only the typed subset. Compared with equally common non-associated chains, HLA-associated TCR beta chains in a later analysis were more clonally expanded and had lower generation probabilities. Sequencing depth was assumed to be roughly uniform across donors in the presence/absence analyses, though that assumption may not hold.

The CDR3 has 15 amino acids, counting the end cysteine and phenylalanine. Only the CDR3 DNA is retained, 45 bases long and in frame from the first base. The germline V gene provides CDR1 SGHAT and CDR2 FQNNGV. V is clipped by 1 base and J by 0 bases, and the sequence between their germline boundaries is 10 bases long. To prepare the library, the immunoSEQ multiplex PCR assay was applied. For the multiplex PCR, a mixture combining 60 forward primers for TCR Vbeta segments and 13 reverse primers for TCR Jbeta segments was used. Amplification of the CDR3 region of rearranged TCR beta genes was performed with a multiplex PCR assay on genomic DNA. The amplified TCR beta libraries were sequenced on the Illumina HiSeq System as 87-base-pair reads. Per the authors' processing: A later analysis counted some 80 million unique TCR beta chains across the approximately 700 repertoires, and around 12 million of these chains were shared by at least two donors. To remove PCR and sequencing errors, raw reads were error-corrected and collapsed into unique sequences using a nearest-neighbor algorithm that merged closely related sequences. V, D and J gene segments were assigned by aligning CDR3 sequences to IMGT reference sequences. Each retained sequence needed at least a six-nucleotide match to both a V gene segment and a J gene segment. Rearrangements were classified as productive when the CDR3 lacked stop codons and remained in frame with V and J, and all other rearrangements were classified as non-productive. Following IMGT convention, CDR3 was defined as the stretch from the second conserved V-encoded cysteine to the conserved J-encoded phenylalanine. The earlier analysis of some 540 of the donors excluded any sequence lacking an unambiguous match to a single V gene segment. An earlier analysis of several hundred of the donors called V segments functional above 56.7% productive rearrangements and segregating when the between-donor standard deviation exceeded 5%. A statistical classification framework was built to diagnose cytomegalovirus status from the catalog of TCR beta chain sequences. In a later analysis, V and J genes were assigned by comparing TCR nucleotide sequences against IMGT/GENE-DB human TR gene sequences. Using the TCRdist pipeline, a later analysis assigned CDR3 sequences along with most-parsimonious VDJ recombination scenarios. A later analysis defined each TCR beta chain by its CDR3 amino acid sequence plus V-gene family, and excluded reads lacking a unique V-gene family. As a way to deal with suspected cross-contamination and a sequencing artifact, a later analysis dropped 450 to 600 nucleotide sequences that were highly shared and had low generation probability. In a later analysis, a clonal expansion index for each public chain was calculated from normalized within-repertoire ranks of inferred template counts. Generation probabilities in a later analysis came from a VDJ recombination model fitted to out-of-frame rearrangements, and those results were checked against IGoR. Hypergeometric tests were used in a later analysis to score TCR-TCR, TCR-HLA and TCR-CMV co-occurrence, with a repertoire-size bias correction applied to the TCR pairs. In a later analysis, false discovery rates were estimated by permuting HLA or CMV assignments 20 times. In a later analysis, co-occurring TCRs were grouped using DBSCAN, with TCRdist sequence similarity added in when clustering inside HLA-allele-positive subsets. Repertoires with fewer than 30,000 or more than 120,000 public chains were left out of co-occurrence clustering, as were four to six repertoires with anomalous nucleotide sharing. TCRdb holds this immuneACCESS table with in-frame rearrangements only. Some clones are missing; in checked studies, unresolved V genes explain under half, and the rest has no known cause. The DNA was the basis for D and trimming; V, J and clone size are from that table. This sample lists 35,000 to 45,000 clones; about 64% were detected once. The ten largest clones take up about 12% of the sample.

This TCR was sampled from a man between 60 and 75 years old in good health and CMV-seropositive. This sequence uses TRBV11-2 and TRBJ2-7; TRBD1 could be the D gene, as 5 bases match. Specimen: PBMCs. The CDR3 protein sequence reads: CASSLAVRASYEQYF. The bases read TGTGCCAGCAGCTTAGCTGTCAGGGCCTCCTACGAGCAGTACTTC.